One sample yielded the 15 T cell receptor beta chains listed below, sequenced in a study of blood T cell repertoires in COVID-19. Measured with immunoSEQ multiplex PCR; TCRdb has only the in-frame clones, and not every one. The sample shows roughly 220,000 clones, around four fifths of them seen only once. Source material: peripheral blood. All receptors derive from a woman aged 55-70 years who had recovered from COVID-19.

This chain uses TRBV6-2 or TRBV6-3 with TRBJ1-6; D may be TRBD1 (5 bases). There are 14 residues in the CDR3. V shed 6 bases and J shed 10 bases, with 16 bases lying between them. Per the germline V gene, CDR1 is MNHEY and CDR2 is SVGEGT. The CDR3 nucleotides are TGTGCCAGCAGCCCTGGACATCCTTACTCACCCCTCCACTTT. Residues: CASSPGHPYSPLHF.

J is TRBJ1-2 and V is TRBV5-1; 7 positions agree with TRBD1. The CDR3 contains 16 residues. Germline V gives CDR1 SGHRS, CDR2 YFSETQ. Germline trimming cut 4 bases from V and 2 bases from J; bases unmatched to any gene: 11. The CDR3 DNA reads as TGCGCCAGCAGCACAACGACAGGGAATTCGAACTATGGCTACACCTTC. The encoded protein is CASSTTTGNSNYGYTF. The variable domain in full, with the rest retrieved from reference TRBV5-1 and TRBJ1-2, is KAGVTQTPRYLIKTRGQQVTLSCSPISGHRSVSWYQQTPGQGLQFLFEYFSETQRNKGNFPGRFSGRQFSNSRSEMNVSTLELGDSALYLCASSTTTGNSNYGYTFGSGTRLTVV.

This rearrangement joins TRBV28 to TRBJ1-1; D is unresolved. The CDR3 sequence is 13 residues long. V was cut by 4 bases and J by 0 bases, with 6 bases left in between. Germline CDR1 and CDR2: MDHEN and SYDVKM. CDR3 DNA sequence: TGTGCCAGCAGTTCTTATTTGAACACTGAAGCTTTCTTT. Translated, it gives CASSSYLNTEAFF.

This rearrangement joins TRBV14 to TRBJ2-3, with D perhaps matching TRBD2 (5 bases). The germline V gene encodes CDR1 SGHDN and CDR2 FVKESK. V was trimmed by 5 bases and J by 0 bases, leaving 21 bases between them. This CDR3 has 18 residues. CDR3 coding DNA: TGTGCCAGCAGCTCCCCCCCGGGGTCCTTCTTAAGCACAGATACGCAGTATTTT. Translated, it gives CASSSPPGSFLSTDTQYF.

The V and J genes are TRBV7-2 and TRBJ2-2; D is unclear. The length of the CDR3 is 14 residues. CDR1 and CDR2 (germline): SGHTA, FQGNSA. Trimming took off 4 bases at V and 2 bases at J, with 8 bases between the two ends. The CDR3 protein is CASSSFSNTGELFF. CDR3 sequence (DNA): TGTGCCAGCAGCTCGTTCAGTAACACCGGGGAGCTGTTTTTT.

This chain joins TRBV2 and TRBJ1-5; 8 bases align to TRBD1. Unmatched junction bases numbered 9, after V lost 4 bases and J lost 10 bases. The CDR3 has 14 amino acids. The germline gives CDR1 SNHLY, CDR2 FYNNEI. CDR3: CASSAGQGAVPQHF. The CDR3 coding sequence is TGTGCCAGCAGTGCTGGCCAGGGGGCTGTTCCCCAGCATTTT.

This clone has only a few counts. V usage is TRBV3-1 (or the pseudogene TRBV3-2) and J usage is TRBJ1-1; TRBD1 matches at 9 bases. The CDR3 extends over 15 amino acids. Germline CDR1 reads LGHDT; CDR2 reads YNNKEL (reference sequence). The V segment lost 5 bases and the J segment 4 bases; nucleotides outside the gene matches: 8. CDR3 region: CASSAQGQGFTEAFF. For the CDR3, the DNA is TGTGCCAGCAGCGCCCAGGGACAGGGATTCACTGAAGCTTTCTTT.

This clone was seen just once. The chain's CDR3 is CASSRAGGSDTQYF. The CDR3 nucleotides read TGTGCCAGCAGCCGAGCGGGGGGGTCAGATACGCAGTATTTT. The chain has TRBV11-2 and TRBJ2-3; 10 positions match TRBD2. CDR1 and CDR2 from the germline V gene are SGHAT and FQNNGV. The J segment lost 4 bases and the V segment lost 5 bases, leaving 3 bases of the junction unmatched. The CDR3 runs 14 residues.

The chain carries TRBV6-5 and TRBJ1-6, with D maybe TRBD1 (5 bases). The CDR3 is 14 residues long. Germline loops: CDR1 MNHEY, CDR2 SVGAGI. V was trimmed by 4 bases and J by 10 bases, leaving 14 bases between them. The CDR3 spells CASSWGDSRSPLHF. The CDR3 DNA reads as TGTGCCAGCAGTTGGGGGGACTCGCGGTCACCCCTCCACTTT.

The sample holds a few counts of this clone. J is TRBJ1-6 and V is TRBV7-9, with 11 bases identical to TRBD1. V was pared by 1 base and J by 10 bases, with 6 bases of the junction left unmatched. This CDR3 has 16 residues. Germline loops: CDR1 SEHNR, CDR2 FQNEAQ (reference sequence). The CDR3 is CASSLVAGTGGSPLHF. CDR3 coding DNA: TGTGCCAGCAGCTTAGTAGCCGGGACAGGGGGATCACCCCTCCACTTT. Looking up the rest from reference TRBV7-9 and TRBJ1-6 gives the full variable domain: DTGVSQNPRHKITKRGQNVTFRCDPISEHNRLYWYRQTLGQGPEFLTYFQNEAQLEKSRLLSDRFSAERPKGSFSTLEIQRTEQGDSAMYLCASSLVAGTGGSPLHFGNGTRLTVT.

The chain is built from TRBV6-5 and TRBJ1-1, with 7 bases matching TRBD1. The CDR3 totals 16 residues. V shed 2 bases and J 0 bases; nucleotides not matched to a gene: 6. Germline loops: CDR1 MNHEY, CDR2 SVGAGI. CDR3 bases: TGTGCCAGCAGTTACCAGACAGGGCCCATGAACACTGAAGCTTTCTTT. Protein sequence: CASSYQTGPMNTEAFF.

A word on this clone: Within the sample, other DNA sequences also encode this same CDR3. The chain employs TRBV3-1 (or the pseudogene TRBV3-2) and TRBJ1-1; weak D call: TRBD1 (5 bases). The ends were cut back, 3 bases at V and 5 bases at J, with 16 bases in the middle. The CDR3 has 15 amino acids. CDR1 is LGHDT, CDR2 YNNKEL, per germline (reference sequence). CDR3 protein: CASSQVWTGDTEAFF. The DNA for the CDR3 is TGTGCCAGCAGCCAGGTATGGACGGGGGATACTGAAGCTTTCTTT.

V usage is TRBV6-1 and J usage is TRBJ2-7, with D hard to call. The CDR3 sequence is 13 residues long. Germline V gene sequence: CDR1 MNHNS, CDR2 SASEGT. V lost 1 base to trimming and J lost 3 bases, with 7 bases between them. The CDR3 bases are TGTGCCAGCAGTGAAGACAGCTACTACGAGCAGTACTTC. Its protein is CASSEDSYYEQYF.

This CDR3 is CASSRDSANTEAFF. CDR3 coding DNA: TGTGCCAGCAGCCGGGACAGCGCGAACACTGAAGCTTTCTTT. The chain recombines TRBV3-1 (or the pseudogene TRBV3-2) with TRBJ1-1, with 7 bases aligning to TRBD1. The CDR3 contains 14 residues. J was trimmed by 1 base and V by 4 bases; bases with no gene match: 3. Germline values: CDR1 LGHDT, CDR2 YNNKEL (reference sequence).

The CDR3 coding sequence is TGTGCCAGCAGCGTAAGGGGTTCAGACGAAAAACTGTTTTTT. It codes for CASSVRGSDEKLFF. The chain recombines TRBV9 with TRBJ1-4; D is possibly TRBD1 (5 bases). The V end lost 1 base, the J end lost 8 bases, and 12 bases lay between the germline ends. Germline CDR1 is SGDLS and CDR2 is YYNGEE. CDR3 length: 14 residues.